These T cell receptor beta chains were read from a single sample in a study of OX40 agonist ivuxolimab in advanced cancers. The data were produced by immunoSEQ multiplex PCR, yet TCRdb's version contains in-frame clones alone and is incomplete. This table has 70,000 to 85,000 clones, roughly nine tenths appearing once. Sequenced here: CD4+ or CD8+ T cells sorted from blood, sampled in a trial of the OX40 agonist ivuxolimab. These receptors were collected from an adult with an advanced solid tumor such as melanoma, head and neck, liver or kidney cancer. The CDR3 runs from the conserved cysteine through the conserved F or W. D genes are given only for firm matches. Not all rows give a size; the values are once, few, many and, for expanded clones, a class.

clone size: NA
D gene: TRBD1
V gene: TRBV5-4
J gene: TRBJ2-7
CDR3 DNA: TGTGCCAGCAGCTTCCGGACAGGGGGAACCTACGAGCAGTACTTC
CDR3 protein: CASSFRTGGTYEQYF

clone size: NA
D gene: TRBD1
V gene: TRBV4-3
J gene: TRBJ1-2
CDR3 DNA: TGCGCCAGCAGCCGTAGGACAGGGGGTTATAACTATGGCTACACCTTC
CDR3 protein: CASSRRTGGYNYGYTF

clone size: NA
D gene: NA
V gene: TRBV5-1
J gene: TRBJ1-3
CDR3 DNA: TGCGCCAGCAGCTTGGAAACAGGAAGCTCTGGAAACACCATATATTTT
CDR3 protein: CASSLETGSSGNTIYF

clone size: NA
D gene: TRBD2
V gene: TRBV5-1
J gene: TRBJ2-7
CDR3 DNA: TGCGCCAGCAGCCCAAGGACTAGCGGGACCCCCTACGAGCAGTACTTC
CDR3 protein: CASSPRTSGTPYEQYF

clone size: NA
D gene: TRBD2
V gene: TRBV7-9
J gene: TRBJ2-1
CDR3 DNA: TGTGCCAGCAGCCCTAAGGGGACTAGCGAACGGCTCAATGAGCAGTTCTTC
CDR3 protein: CASSPKGTSERLNEQFF

clone size: NA
D gene: TRBD2
V gene: TRBV28
J gene: TRBJ2-1
CDR3 DNA: TGTGCCAGCAGCTTAGCGGGAGGTCCCTACAATGAGCAGTTCTTC
CDR3 protein: CASSLAGGPYNEQFF

clone size: NA
D gene: NA
V gene: TRBV5-5
J gene: TRBJ1-2
CDR3 DNA: TGTGCTACCTCAGCTAACTATGGCTACACCTTC
CDR3 protein: CATSANYGYTF

clone size: once
D gene: TRBD1
V gene: TRBV5-1
J gene: TRBJ2-2
CDR3 DNA: TGCGCCAGCAGCTTGGGACAGGGTATCGGGGAGCTGTTTTTT
CDR3 protein: CASSLGQGIGELFF

clone size: NA
D gene: NA
V gene: TRBV14
J gene: TRBJ2-3
CDR3 DNA: TGTGCCAGCAGCCAATTTCCCGCGGACGGCACAGATACGCAGTATTTT
CDR3 protein: CASSQFPADGTDTQYF

clone size: NA
D gene: TRBD1
V gene: TRBV25-1
J gene: TRBJ2-5
CDR3 DNA: TGTGCCAGCAGTGGACAGGGGGAAGAGACCCAGTACTTC
CDR3 protein: CASSGQGEETQYF

clone size: NA
D gene: NA
V gene: TRBV6-1
J gene: TRBJ2-7
CDR3 DNA: TGTGCCAGCAGTCAAACGGGGGAGCAGTACTTC
CDR3 protein: CASSQTGEQYF

clone size: NA
D gene: NA
V gene: TRBV6-5
J gene: TRBJ1-4
CDR3 DNA: TGTGCCAGCAGCCTTAGATCCTTAGAAAAACTGTTTTTT
CDR3 protein: CASSLRSLEKLFF

clone size: NA
D gene: TRBD1
V gene: TRBV5-1
J gene: TRBJ1-6
CDR3 DNA: TGCGCCAGCAGGACGACTCCGGGACAGGGGAATTCACCCCTCCACTTT
CDR3 protein: CASRTTPGQGNSPLHF

clone size: NA
D gene: NA
V gene: TRBV19
J gene: TRBJ1-4
CDR3 DNA: TGTGCCAGTAACCTCGGCAGGCTTGCTAATGAAAAACTGTTTTTT
CDR3 protein: CASNLGRLANEKLFF

clone size: NA
D gene: NA
V gene: TRBV6-4
J gene: TRBJ2-1
CDR3 DNA: TGTGCCAGCAGTGAATTCTCTAGGACCTACAATGAGCAGTTCTTC
CDR3 protein: CASSEFSRTYNEQFF

clone size: NA
D gene: NA
V gene: TRBV20-1
J gene: TRBJ2-1
CDR3 DNA: TGCAGTGCCTTCGGACAGAATGAGCAGTTCTTC
CDR3 protein: CSAFGQNEQFF

clone size: NA
D gene: TRBD2
V gene: TRBV5-8
J gene: TRBJ2-1
CDR3 DNA: TGTGCCAGCAGCTTGGGGGCTAGCGGCCTCTCCTACAATGAGCAGTTCTTC
CDR3 protein: CASSLGASGLSYNEQFF

clone size: NA
D gene: NA
V gene: TRBV7-3
J gene: TRBJ1-1
CDR3 DNA: TGTGCCAGCAGCTTACAGGGGACCATGAACACTGAAGCTTTCTTT
CDR3 protein: CASSLQGTMNTEAFF

clone size: NA
D gene: NA
V gene: TRBV7-3
J gene: TRBJ2-2
CDR3 DNA: TGTGCCAGCAGCTTAAGTCTGCACCAGGGTACCGGGGAGCTGTTTTTT
CDR3 protein: CASSLSLHQGTGELFF

clone size: NA
D gene: TRBD1
V gene: TRBV2
J gene: TRBJ1-5
CDR3 DNA: TGTGCCAGCGCCGGGGACAGACATAGCAATCAGCCCCAGCATTTT
CDR3 protein: CASAGDRHSNQPQHF

clone size: once
D gene: NA
V gene: TRBV7-2
J gene: TRBJ2-7
CDR3 DNA: TGTGCCAGCAGCCCCCAACCCCCGGGAGTGATGAACGAGCAGTACTTC
CDR3 protein: CASSPQPPGVMNEQYF

clone size: NA
D gene: NA
V gene: TRBV7-7
J gene: TRBJ1-5
CDR3 DNA: TGTGCTAGCAGCCCCTGGGGTGGGGACCATCAGCCCCAGCATTTT
CDR3 protein: CASSPWGGDHQPQHF

clone size: NA
D gene: NA
V gene: TRBV11-3
J gene: TRBJ2-2
CDR3 DNA: TGTGCCAGCAGCTTCTTACAGAACACCGGGGAGCTGTTTTTT
CDR3 protein: CASSFLQNTGELFF

clone size: NA
D gene: NA
V gene: TRBV4-3
J gene: TRBJ2-7
CDR3 DNA: TGCGCCAGCAGCCGGGAGGTAGCGACCTACGAGCAGTACTTC
CDR3 protein: CASSREVATYEQYF

clone size: NA
D gene: NA
V gene: TRBV5-8
J gene: TRBJ2-5
CDR3 DNA: TGTGCCAGCATCAGCATGGGGAGAGAGACCCAGTACTTC
CDR3 protein: CASISMGRETQYF

clone size: NA
D gene: TRBD1
V gene: TRBV7-9
J gene: TRBJ2-5
CDR3 DNA: TGTGCCAGCAGCACTAGACAGGGCCAAGAGACCCAGTACTTC
CDR3 protein: CASSTRQGQETQYF

clone size: NA
D gene: TRBD2
V gene: TRBV18
J gene: TRBJ2-2
CDR3 DNA: TGTGCCAGCTCCTCACTAGCGGCAGCGAACACCGGGGAGCTGTTTTTT
CDR3 protein: CASSSLAAANTGELFF

clone size: NA
D gene: TRBD2
V gene: TRBV28
J gene: TRBJ2-7
CDR3 DNA: TGTGCCAGCAGCCCCCCGGTGTGGGAGGGCCGCATTGACGAGCAGTACTTC
CDR3 protein: CASSPPVWEGRIDEQYF

clone size: NA
D gene: TRBD1
V gene: TRBV9
J gene: TRBJ1-1
CDR3 DNA: TGTGCCAGCAGCCCGTGGGGGGCAGGGGGGACTGAAGCTTTCTTT
CDR3 protein: CASSPWGAGGTEAFF

clone size: NA
D gene: TRBD1
V gene: TRBV28
J gene: TRBJ1-5
CDR3 DNA: TGTGCCAGCAGTTTAAGGGCCGGGAGGCAGGGGGCCGGACAGCCCCAGCATTTT
CDR3 protein: CASSLRAGRQGAGQPQHF

clone size: once
D gene: TRBD2
V gene: TRBV5-6
J gene: TRBJ2-7
CDR3 DNA: TGTGCCAGCAGCGCAGCGGGAGTCCCCTACGAGCAGTACTTC
CDR3 protein: CASSAAGVPYEQYF

clone size: NA
D gene: NA
V gene: TRBV6-1
J gene: TRBJ2-7
CDR3 DNA: TGTGCCAGCAGCGAGGTGGGGGTCGAGCAGTACTTC
CDR3 protein: CASSEVGVEQYF

clone size: NA
D gene: TRBD2
V gene: TRBV12-5
J gene: TRBJ2-1
CDR3 DNA: TGTGCTAGTGGTTTACTAGCGGGAGGTGGCTATGAGCAGTTCTTC
CDR3 protein: CASGLLAGGGYEQFF

clone size: NA
D gene: NA
V gene: TRBV4-2
J gene: TRBJ2-5
CDR3 DNA: TGTGCCAGCAGCCGGCAAGCTAACCAAGAGACCCAGTACTTC
CDR3 protein: CASSRQANQETQYF

clone size: NA
D gene: NA
V gene: TRBV5-4
J gene: TRBJ1-1
CDR3 DNA: TGTGCCAGCAGCTTAGCCGGACAGCACACTGAAGCTTTCTTT
CDR3 protein: CASSLAGQHTEAFF

clone size: NA
D gene: TRBD2
V gene: TRBV7-2
J gene: TRBJ2-7
CDR3 DNA: TGTGCCAGCAGCTTAGCTATCCGGGGGGGCGAGCAGTACTTC
CDR3 protein: CASSLAIRGGEQYF

clone size: once
D gene: NA
V gene: TRBV19
J gene: TRBJ2-1
CDR3 DNA: TGTGCCAGTAGAAATAGCGGAACGGCTTACAATGAGCAGTTCTTC
CDR3 protein: CASRNSGTAYNEQFF

clone size: few
D gene: NA
V gene: TRBV7-2
J gene: TRBJ1-4
CDR3 DNA: TGTGCCAGCAGCTCTGGGTACGGTGAAAAACTGTTTTTT
CDR3 protein: CASSSGYGEKLFF

clone size: NA
D gene: NA
V gene: TRBV18
J gene: TRBJ1-5
CDR3 DNA: TGTGCCAGCTCACCACCGTTCGTGGGCTCGGAGAGTCAGCCCCAGCATTTT
CDR3 protein: CASSPPFVGSESQPQHF

clone size: NA
D gene: NA
V gene: TRBV30
J gene: TRBJ1-2
CDR3 DNA: TGTGCCTGGAGTTTACAGGGCGGCTATGGCTACACCTTC
CDR3 protein: CAWSLQGGYGYTF

clone size: few
D gene: TRBD1
V gene: TRBV7-9
J gene: TRBJ1-5
CDR3 DNA: TGTGCCAGCAGCGCCCGACAGGGTAGCAATCAGCCCCAGCATTTT
CDR3 protein: CASSARQGSNQPQHF

clone size: few
D gene: TRBD2
V gene: TRBV11-3
J gene: TRBJ2-7
CDR3 DNA: TGTGCCAGCAGCTTGAGGGCCCAAACGAGCGGGAGCTACGAGCAGTACTTC
CDR3 protein: CASSLRAQTSGSYEQYF

clone size: NA
D gene: NA
V gene: TRBV18
J gene: TRBJ2-2
CDR3 DNA: TGTGCCAGCTCACCACAGGTCCCAAACACCGGGGAGCTGTTTTTT
CDR3 protein: CASSPQVPNTGELFF

clone size: NA
D gene: TRBD1
V gene: TRBV5-1
J gene: TRBJ1-6
CDR3 DNA: TGCGCCAGCAGCACCCGGGACAGTTATAATTCACCCCTCCACTTT
CDR3 protein: CASSTRDSYNSPLHF

clone size: NA
D gene: NA
V gene: TRBV5-4
J gene: TRBJ2-1
CDR3 DNA: TGTGCCAGCAGCTTAGGAGAGTGGGATGAGCAGTTCTTC
CDR3 protein: CASSLGEWDEQFF

clone size: NA
D gene: TRBD1
V gene: TRBV4-3
J gene: TRBJ1-1
CDR3 DNA: TGCGCCAGCAGCCAAGGAGCACAGGGGGCAGGTGAAGCTTTCTTT
CDR3 protein: CASSQGAQGAGEAFF

clone size: NA
D gene: NA
V gene: TRBV27
J gene: TRBJ2-7
CDR3 DNA: TGTGCCAGCAGTTTAAATTCAGGTTACGAGCAGTACTTC
CDR3 protein: CASSLNSGYEQYF

clone size: NA
D gene: NA
V gene: TRBV14
J gene: TRBJ2-2
CDR3 DNA: TGTGCCAGCAGCCCAATATGGGGTAGCGACGGGGAGCTGTTTTTT
CDR3 protein: CASSPIWGSDGELFF

clone size: NA
D gene: NA
V gene: TRBV5-1
J gene: TRBJ2-7
CDR3 DNA: TGCGCCAGCAGCTGGGACACCTCCGAGCAGTACTTC
CDR3 protein: CASSWDTSEQYF

clone size: NA
D gene: TRBD2
V gene: TRBV9
J gene: TRBJ2-3
CDR3 DNA: TGTGCCAGCAGCGTAGGGGTAGCGGGAAGGACAGATACGCAGTATTTT
CDR3 protein: CASSVGVAGRTDTQYF

clone size: NA
D gene: TRBD1
V gene: TRBV6-1
J gene: TRBJ2-7
CDR3 DNA: TGTGCCACCACCCGCGGGACAGGGGAATACGAGCAGTACTTC
CDR3 protein: CATTRGTGEYEQYF

clone size: NA
D gene: NA
V gene: TRBV5-1
J gene: TRBJ1-4
CDR3 DNA: TGCGCCAGCAGCTTGGTGGGGGGGTCTCTGGCAGGTGAAAAACTGTTTTTT
CDR3 protein: CASSLVGGSLAGEKLFF

clone size: once
D gene: TRBD2
V gene: TRBV4-1
J gene: TRBJ2-5
CDR3 DNA: TGCGCCAGCAGCCGAGGGACTAGCGGGAGGAGTCAAGAGACCCAGTACTTC
CDR3 protein: CASSRGTSGRSQETQYF

clone size: NA
D gene: TRBD2
V gene: TRBV28
J gene: TRBJ2-7
CDR3 DNA: TGTGCCACGGGACTAGCGGGCCTTCACGAGCAGTACTTC
CDR3 protein: CATGLAGLHEQYF

clone size: NA
D gene: NA
V gene: TRBV9
J gene: TRBJ1-1
CDR3 DNA: TGTGCCAGCAGGACAGATGGCCTTGAAGCTTTCTTT
CDR3 protein: CASRTDGLEAFF